The clone carrying this TCR beta chain came up many times. These data belong to a study of Graves' ophthalmopathy and Graves' hyperthyroidism. Per the germline V gene, CDR1 is SGHVT and CDR2 is SQSDAQ. The CDR3 covers 18 residues. Trimming left V 1 base short and J 5 bases short, with 24 bases between. The sequenced template was RNA, covering the TCR beta CDR3 region. Investigators did first-round RT-PCR with HTBI primers, then second-round multiplex PCR. TCRdb independently ran MiXCR on the multiplex PCR reads; one entry per CDR3 protein. The sample has about 400,000 distinct CDR3 sequences; around 20% are singletons.

The source is a woman aged 18-30 years with Graves' ophthalmopathy. This chain links TRBV7-4 with TRBJ2-7; D might be TRBD2 (6 bases). The sample taken for sequencing was peripheral blood. CDR3 DNA sequence: TGTGCCAGCAGCTTAGATCCCGGGGGAGGAACCTCTTGGCACGAGCAGTACTTC. This encodes CASSLDPGGGTSWHEQYF.